The 11 T cell receptor beta chains presented below share a single source sample, sequenced in a study of shared clonotypes between healthy human individuals. The table came from immunoSEQ multiplex PCR; TCRdb's copy has only in-frame clones and leaves some out. The table lists about 2.4 million clones, 93% of them singletons. Sequenced sample: naive CD4+ T cells from PBMCs. Specified subset: CD45RA+ positively selected. The receptors originated from a man aged 18 to 30 in good health. Some clones in this sample may be carry-over from other donors' samples.

The V and J genes are TRBV27 and TRBJ2-2; 12 bases are a match to TRBD2. CDR3 length: 19 amino acids. The germline gives CDR1 MNHEY, CDR2 SMNVEV (reference sequence). V lost 6 bases and J lost 3; bases outside the gene matches: 14. The chain's CDR3 is CASSPLGLAGGTDTGELFF. CDR3 sequence (DNA): TGTGCCAGCAGCCCCCTGGGACTAGCGGGTGGAACAGACACCGGGGAGCTGTTTTTT.

This rearrangement joins TRBV9 to TRBJ2-2; no definite D call. The germline V and J ends were trimmed by 4 bases and 0 bases, with 4 bases remaining between them. Germline V gene data show CDR1 as SGDLS and CDR2 as YYNGEE. CDR3 length: 13 amino acids. The CDR3 DNA reads as TGTGCCAGCAGCCTCACGAACACCGGGGAGCTGTTTTTT. This codes for CASSLTNTGELFF.

This chain uses TRBV18 with TRBJ2-7, with unresolved D. Looked up from germline, CDR1 is KGHSH and CDR2 is LQKENI. V was trimmed by 2 bases and J by 7 bases, leaving 12 bases between them. The CDR3 contains 13 residues. The CDR3 spells CASSPITLREQYF. The CDR3 coding sequence is TGTGCCAGCTCACCAATAACACTTCGTGAGCAGTACTTC.

The V call is TRBV7-2, the J call TRBJ1-2, with D uncertain. Germline lookup yields CDR1 SGHTA and CDR2 FQGNSA. The CDR3 is 14 amino acids. Between the trimmed V and J ends, which lost 1 base and 5 bases, there was a span of 11 bases. CDR3 bases: TGTGCCAGCAGCTTAGACCAAAATGTATATGGCTACACCTTC. It yields the protein CASSLDQNVYGYTF.

Concerning this clone itself: Other nucleotide sequences from this sample produce the same CDR3. J is TRBJ2-1 and V is TRBV7-3; D unresolved. The CDR3 has 13 amino acids. The germline CDR1 and CDR2 sequences are SGHTA and FQGTGA. The germline V and J ends were trimmed by 2 bases and 9 bases, with 11 bases remaining between them. CDR3 in amino acids: CASSLGRSGEQFF. In DNA form, the CDR3 reads TGTGCCAGCAGCTTAGGTCGGAGTGGTGAGCAGTTCTTC.

The chain carries TRBV28 and TRBJ2-5; maybe TRBD1 (5 bases). CDR1 MDHEN and CDR2 SYDVKM come from the germline V gene. This CDR3 has 13 amino acids. Trimming pared 5 bases from V and 5 bases from J, leaving 12 bases between. The CDR3 sequence: CASSQGRIETQYF. The CDR3 DNA reads TGTGCCAGCAGTCAGGGCAGGATCGAGACCCAGTACTTC.

The J gene is TRBJ2-2, the V gene TRBV11-2; 7 bases align to TRBD1. In germline, CDR1 is SGHAT, CDR2 FQNNGV. The length of the CDR3 is 15 residues. V was clipped by 5 bases and J by 7 bases; unmatched bases: 10. Written as DNA, the CDR3 is TGTGCCAGCAGCCCAAACAGGGGAGAGGGCGGGGAGCTGTTTTTT. Protein product: CASSPNRGEGGELFF.

The V and J genes are TRBV9 and TRBJ2-3; D gene ambiguous. CDR1 and CDR2 (germline): SGDLS, YYNGEE. Trimming took 6 bases from V and 1 from J, leaving 12 bases between them. This CDR3 has 14 residues. CDR3 sequence (DNA): TGTGCCAGCAACGATGCGGTCGGCACAGATACGCAGTATTTT. Its translation: CASNDAVGTDTQYF. Drawing the rest from reference TRBV9 and TRBJ2-3, the complete variable domain is DSGVTQTPKHLITATGQRVTLRCSPRSGDLSVYWYQQSLDQGLQFLIQYYNGEERAKGNILERFSAQQFPDLHSELNLSSLELGDSALYFCASNDAVGTDTQYFGPGTRLTVL.

Comment on this clone: The sample holds other DNA sequences that translate to the same CDR3. This rearrangement joins TRBV20-1 to TRBJ1-2, with D hard to call. The CDR3 loop spans 11 amino acids. Trimming removed 3 bases at V and 3 bases at J, with 5 bases between. Germline CDR1 and CDR2: DFQATT and SNEGSKA (reference sequence). CDR3 residues: CSARRDYGYTF. The CDR3, as DNA: TGCAGTGCTAGGCGGGACTATGGCTACACCTTC.

The chain combines TRBV7-9 with TRBJ2-2, with 8 bases fitting TRBD1. CDR1 is SEHNR, CDR2 FQNEAQ, per germline (reference sequence). V gave up 5 bases and J gave up 1 base; unmatched junction bases: 3. CDR3 length: 15 residues. The CDR3 spells CASSPDRGNTGELFF. CDR3 in DNA: TGTGCCAGCAGCCCTGACAGGGGGAACACCGGGGAGCTGTTTTTT.

This clone was recorded only once. This chain uses TRBV5-1 with TRBJ2-5, with a possible D match to TRBD2 (5 bases). Trimming shortened V by 0 bases and J by 2 bases, and 11 bases separated the two germline ends. Germline CDR1 SGHRS, CDR2 YFSETQ. CDR3 length: 15 residues. The CDR3 DNA reads as TGCGCCAGCAGCTTGGTATTCGGGGATCAAGAGACCCAGTACTTC. Protein sequence: CASSLVFGDQETQYF.